These 5 T cell receptor beta chains came from one sample sequenced in a study of blood T cells in healthy people across ages. Together with a sample-barcoded 5' primer, a J-beta primer mix was included in a second PCR lasting roughly 6 to 12 cycles. TCRdb itself ran the 5' RACE reads through MiXCR, one entry per CDR3 protein. In the table there are more than 500,000 distinct CDR3 sequences, roughly a quarter of which are singletons. These records were also assigned to another study, of T cells of mothers and their children.

The specimen was blood. The receptors shown here come from a boy aged 2 to 10 in good health.

The chain carries TRBV3-1 and TRBJ1-1; weak D call: TRBD1 (5 bases). V was clipped by 4 bases and J by 1 base, with 13 bases between them. This CDR3 region has 15 residues. The germline V gene encodes CDR1 LGHDT and CDR2 YNNKEL (reference sequence). The CDR3 here is CASSPMDGGNTEAFF. Here the CDR3 DNA reads TGTGCCAGCAGCCCTATGGATGGGGGGAACACTGAAGCTTTCTTT.

The chain is built from TRBV7-2 and TRBJ2-1; D may be TRBD2 (6 bases). Trimming shortened V by 7 bases and J by 0 bases, and 13 bases separated the two germline ends. Looked up from germline, CDR1 is SGHTA and CDR2 is FQGNSA. CDR3 length: 15 amino acids. CDR3 region: CASKEAGLSYNEQFF. Written as DNA, the CDR3 is TGTGCCAGCAAAGAGGCGGGACTCTCCTACAATGAGCAGTTCTTC.

J is TRBJ2-5 and V is TRBV20-1; D may correspond to TRBD1 or TRBD2 (5 bases each). V lost 0 bases to trimming and J lost 3 bases, with 11 bases between them. Germline loops: CDR1 DFQATT, CDR2 SNEGSKA (reference sequence). This CDR3 has 14 amino acids. The chain's CDR3 is CSARDGGGEETQYF. DNA for the CDR3: TGCAGTGCTAGAGACGGTGGGGGAGAAGAGACCCAGTACTTC.

There are many counts of this clonotype. The chain links TRBV6-4 to TRBJ2-1, with 8 bases fitting TRBD2. The CDR3 extends over 16 amino acids. Germline-derived CDR1 and CDR2 are MRHNA and SNTAGT. V was clipped by 1 base and J by 6 bases; unmatched bases: 8. The CDR3 nucleotides are TGTGCCAGCAGTGACTTGAGCGGGAGTACAATCAATGAGCAGTTCTTC. Amino acids: CASSDLSGSTINEQFF.

This chain's CDR3 is CASSILGNEKLFF. CDR3 in DNA: TGTGCCAGCAGCATCCTAGGTAATGAAAAACTGTTTTTT. The J gene is TRBJ1-4, the V gene TRBV5-6; D unclear. This CDR3 region has 13 residues. The V end was cut by 4 bases, the J end by 4 bases, with 8 bases between. Germline CDR1 and CDR2: SGHDT and YYEEEE.